The subject of this entry is one T cell receptor beta chain. Profiles of TCR beta VDJ and CDR3 were generated from a genomic DNA template. MiXCR, applied by TCRdb to the reads, yields one record per CDR3 protein. In the table there are roughly 500,000 distinct CDR3 sequences, roughly a third of which are singletons. The data were taken from a study of CD8+CD57+ T cells in acquired aplastic anemia. The authors sequenced patients whose flow cytometry had shown CD8+CD57+ cell expansion. Trimming removed 6 bases at V and 7 bases at J, with 39 bases between. There are 21 residues in the CDR3. CDR1 and CDR2 (germline): MGHDK, SYGVNS.

This TCR derives from a human donor with aplastic anemia. The sample was sorted CD4+, CD8+, or CD8+CD57+ T cells (not recorded which) from PBMCs. The V gene is TRBV25-1, the J gene TRBJ1-2; D may be TRBD1 (6 bases). CDR3 sequence (DNA): TGTGCCAGCAGCTTAGGATCACGGGCCCACAGGGTGCCGGCTCGGGATGGTGGCTACACCTTC. As protein: CASSLGSRAHRVPARDGGYTF.